This T cell receptor (beta chain) is drawn from a study of shared clonotypes between healthy human individuals. Study as a whole: For every donor, three CD4 naive, three CD4 memory, two CD8 naive and one CD8 memory plates were used.

CDR3 length: 14 amino acids. The V end lost 4 bases, the J end lost 9 bases, and 16 bases lay between the germline ends. Per germline, CDR1 SNHLY and CDR2 FYNNEI. The test was conducted at deep level. Measured with immunoSEQ multiplex PCR; TCRdb has only the in-frame clones, and not every one. The sample contains about 2.3 million clones, approximately 93% of which appear only once. The sequencing input was naive CD4+ T cells from PBMCs. Stated subset: CD45RA+ positively selected. The sequence was collected from a man in his late teens or twenties in good health. Some clones in this sample may be carry-over from other donors' samples. This rearrangement joins TRBV2 to TRBJ1-5; no definite D call. CDR3 DNA: TGTGCCAGCAGTGTCTGGTCCTCTACCCTGCCCCAGCATTTT. Amino acids: CASSVWSSTLPQHF.